A single TCR beta chain is shown here with its context. Antigen unknown. The data belong to a study of vaccination and CD4 T cells after COVID-19. Study details: Convalescent donors were composed of six males and four females, of whom two were Hispanic. Overlapping spike peptides of SARS-CoV-2, HCoV-NL63, HCoV-OC43 and HCoV-229E stimulated the cells.

The germline V gene encodes CDR1 MNHNS and CDR2 SASEGT. Trimming at V came to 6 bases and at J to 6 bases, leaving 2 bases not matched to a gene. The CDR3 has 12 amino acids. Researchers used the Oncomine TCR Beta short-read assay to sequence DNA from cultured CD4+ T cells. Genomic DNA was drawn out of CD4+ T cells grown in culture. TCRdb called the PCR reads again in MiXCR, with one record for every CDR3 protein. The sample yields some 7,800 distinct CDR3 sequences, under 40% seen once. Regarding treatment: roughly 11-day PBMC culture with coronavirus spike peptide pools or control peptides (ViraFEST assay). Collection of the unexposed donor's CD4+ T cells took place before the COVID-19 pandemic (2011-2018). After expanding antigen-specific T cells with peptide pools, ViraFEST sequenced their TCRs. IL-2 (around 10 IU/ml) and peptide pools (roughly 10 ug/ml) were added to cultures of approximately 2 million PBMCs per well.

Sequencing was performed on CD4+ T cells from blood, cultured in vitro. This receptor was identified in a human donor in good health. V is TRBV6-1 and J is TRBJ1-2, with 9 bases fitting TRBD1. The DNA for the CDR3 is TGTGCCAGCAGACAGGGGGCGCATGGCTACACCTTC. Translating gives CASRQGAHGYTF.